This T cell receptor (beta chain) came from a study of early stage breast cancer tumors. Details on this clone: What it binds is not known.

The assay was immunoSEQ multiplex PCR, and TCRdb's table has in-frame clones only and misses some. The repertoire holds roughly 5,100 clones, with 60% to 70% as singletons. V was cut by 1 base and J by 7 bases, with 9 bases left in between. The germline gives CDR1 SGDLS, CDR2 YYNGEE. The CDR3 contains 13 residues. Study-level findings and limits: Tumors had around 2.5-fold higher T cell density than normal breast. Blood repertoires resembled normal breast more than tumor.

Sample: breast tumor tissue. The V gene is TRBV9, the J gene TRBJ2-4; D ambiguous. The sequence came from a person aged 55 to 75 with breast cancer. CDR3 coding DNA: TGTGCCAGCAGCGTATCGCTTGAGAACATTCAGTACTTC. Amino acids: CASSVSLENIQYF.